These 18 T cell receptor beta chains came from one sample sequenced in a study of cytomegalovirus exposure and HLA in healthy donors. Data came from immunoSEQ multiplex PCR; TCRdb stores just in-frame clones and leaves some out. This table has about 340,000 clones, about nine tenths appearing once. The sample comprised PBMCs. The receptors come from a woman in her late teens or twenties in good health and CMV-seronegative.

The chain couples TRBV15 to TRBJ2-7; unclear D gene. The CDR3 length is 15 residues. V dropped 0 bases and J dropped 0 bases, with 9 bases sitting between them. The germline V gene encodes CDR1 LNHNV and CDR2 YYDKDF (reference sequence). CDR3 sequence reads: CATSRERVTSYEQYF. CDR3 coding DNA: TGTGCCACCAGCAGAGAACGGGTGACCTCCTACGAGCAGTACTTC.

This chain joins TRBV6-4 and TRBJ1-5; a weak D match, TRBD1 (5 bases). Trimming removed 0 bases from V and 0 bases from J, with 12 bases in between. The V gene's germline CDR1 is MRHNA and CDR2 SNTAGT. The CDR3 length is 17 residues. The chain's CDR3 is CASSDSGGNYSNQPQHF. In DNA form, the CDR3 reads TGTGCCAGCAGTGACTCGGGGGGAAACTATAGCAATCAGCCCCAGCATTTT.

The chain employs TRBV7-9 and TRBJ2-7, with TRBD1 identical over 7 bases. V was clipped by 5 bases and J by 6 bases; unmatched bases: 13. Germline CDR1 is SEHNR and CDR2 is FQNEAQ (reference sequence). This CDR3 has 15 residues. The CDR3 region is CASSKGQAALGEQYF. In nucleotides, the CDR3 is TGTGCCAGCAGCAAAGGACAGGCCGCCTTGGGCGAGCAGTACTTC.

This chain connects TRBV5-6 to TRBJ1-1; D not resolved. This CDR3 comprises 14 residues. Germline CDR1 SGHDT, CDR2 YYEEEE. Trimming removed 0 bases from V and 5 bases from J, with 11 bases in between. DNA for the CDR3: TGTGCCAGCAGCTTGGTTCTAGAAAGGACTGAAGCTTTCTTT. The encoded protein is CASSLVLERTEAFF.

This sequence joins TRBV4-3 and TRBJ2-1; 8 nucleotides align to TRBD1. Germline V gene sequence: CDR1 LGHNA, CDR2 YSLEER. This CDR3 region has 15 residues. Trimming at V came to 4 bases and at J to 2 bases, leaving 4 bases not matched to a gene. The CDR3 loop reads CASSPGDRTYNEQFF. CDR3 DNA: TGCGCCAGCAGCCCCGGGGACAGGACCTACAATGAGCAGTTCTTC.

The CDR3 nucleotides read TGTGCCAGCAGCGCCGTCAGGGCTCCTAATCAGCCCCAGCATTTT. Its translation is CASSAVRAPNQPQHF. The chain carries TRBV5-6 and TRBJ1-5; a possible D gene is TRBD1 (5 bases). This CDR3 is built from 15 residues. The germline gives CDR1 SGHDT, CDR2 YYEEEE. V lost 4 bases and J 4 bases, leaving 15 bases between the germline ends.

The rearrangement joins TRBV9 to TRBJ2-1; 10 bases are a match to TRBD2. Germline lookup yields CDR1 SGDLS and CDR2 YYNGEE. J lost 2 bases, V lost 1 base, and 12 bases had no gene match. The length of the CDR3 is 19 residues. The CDR3 bases are TGTGCCAGCAGCGTAAAGGGGTTAGCGGGAGGTCCAACCTACAATGAGCAGTTCTTC. Translating gives CASSVKGLAGGPTYNEQFF.

The chain employs TRBV2 and TRBJ2-1, with TRBD2 matching over 8 bases. The J segment lost 5 bases and the V segment lost 4 bases, leaving 7 bases of the junction unmatched. The CDR3 has 15 residues. CDR1 and CDR2 from the germline V gene are SNHLY and FYNNEI. CDR3 coding DNA: TGTGCCAGCAGTGGGGCAGCGGGAGCGCACAATGAGCAGTTCTTC. Its protein is CASSGAAGAHNEQFF.

V usage is TRBV4-3 and J usage is TRBJ2-7, with 7 bases fitting TRBD2. Germline-derived CDR1 and CDR2 are LGHNA and YSLEER. Unmatched junction bases numbered 3, after V lost 0 bases and J lost 1 base. This CDR3 has 15 amino acids. CDR3 DNA sequence: TGCGCCAGCAGCCAAGATGGGGGGGGATCCTACGAGCAGTACTTC. Its protein is CASSQDGGGSYEQYF.

The chain joins TRBV27 to TRBJ2-1; 9 positions match TRBD1. With V trimmed by 4 bases and J by 2 bases, 6 bases remained unmatched. The V gene's germline CDR1 is MNHEY and CDR2 SMNVEV (reference sequence). The CDR3 contains 16 residues. The chain's CDR3 is CASSWGQGVTYNEQFF. DNA for the CDR3: TGTGCCAGCAGTTGGGGACAGGGAGTCACCTACAATGAGCAGTTCTTC.

The chain is built from TRBV28 and TRBJ1-5, with D possibly being TRBD1 (6 bases). V was pared by 0 bases and J by 7 bases, with 16 bases between. CDR1 is MDHEN and CDR2 is SYDVKM in the germline V gene. The CDR3 consists of 16 residues. The CDR3 loop is CASSLWGTGQPQPQHF. In nucleotides, the CDR3 is TGTGCCAGCAGTTTATGGGGCACAGGACAGCCCCAGCCCCAGCATTTT.

This clone was recorded only once. The V and J genes are TRBV19 and TRBJ2-5; D possibly corresponds to TRBD2 (5 bases). The germline V gene has CDR1 LNHDA and CDR2 SQIVND (reference sequence). V was cut by 4 bases and J by 5 bases, with 20 bases left in between. CDR3 length: 16 residues. CDR3 sequence (DNA): TGTGCCAGTAGTAGGACCGGGGTGACTGAAGGGGAGACCCAGTACTTC. This codes for CASSRTGVTEGETQYF.

The chain uses TRBV12-5 and TRBJ2-7, with TRBD2 matching over 10 bases. Germline values: CDR1 LGHNT, CDR2 FRNRAP. The CDR3 is 20 amino acids. Trimming cost V 0 bases and J 2 bases; bases outside gene matches: 16. The CDR3 loop reads CASGLVLLPSSGSMAYEQYF. The CDR3 DNA reads as TGTGCTAGTGGTTTGGTACTCCTCCCCTCTAGCGGGAGCATGGCCTACGAGCAGTACTTC.

The rearrangement links TRBV28 to TRBJ2-1, with 7 nucleotides matching TRBD1. The CDR3 sequence is 14 residues long. Germline loops: CDR1 MDHEN, CDR2 SYDVKM. V shed 6 bases and J 8 bases; nucleotides not matched to a gene: 10. CDR3 in amino acids: CASSRNDRVHEQFF. DNA of the CDR3: TGTGCCAGCAGCCGGAACGACAGGGTGCATGAGCAGTTCTTC.

The gene calls are TRBV5-6 and TRBJ1-5, with D possibly matching TRBD1 (5 bases). CDR1 is SGHDT, CDR2 YYEEEE, per germline. The CDR3 spans 15 residues. Trimming stripped 6 bases from V and 0 bases from J, with 13 bases between. CDR3 DNA sequence: TGTGCCAGCACCTGGGGGGTTCATAGCAATCAGCCCCAGCATTTT. Translating gives CASTWGVHSNQPQHF.

The rearrangement joins TRBV4-3 to TRBJ2-7; 11 bases are shared with TRBD2. Trimming took 4 bases from V and 2 from J; bases not matched to a gene: 7. Germline V gene lookup returns CDR1 LGHNA and CDR2 YSLEER. The CDR3 spans 16 residues. As DNA, the CDR3 is TGCGCCAGCAGCCTCCAAGCGACTAGCGGGGCCTACGAGCAGTACTTC. Protein: CASSLQATSGAYEQYF.

The rearrangement uses TRBV29-1 and TRBJ2-1, with 10 bases matching TRBD2. The V gene end was trimmed by 4 bases and the J gene end by 7 bases; junction bases not matched to a gene: 10. This CDR3 spans 15 amino acids. Per the germline V gene, CDR1 is SQVTM and CDR2 is ANQGSEA. CDR3 sequence (DNA): TGCAGCGTTGTACTAGCGGGAAGGTTGTTGAATGAGCAGTTCTTC. Protein: CSVVLAGRLLNEQFF.

The chain joins TRBV25-1 to TRBJ2-2; D is possibly TRBD1 (6 bases). This CDR3 comprises 17 residues. V was clipped by 4 bases and J by 1 base, with 16 bases between them. Germline V gene lookup returns CDR1 MGHDK and CDR2 SYGVNS. CDR3 nucleotide sequence: TGTGCCAGCAGTGCCTCGGACAGAGCATTGAACACCGGGGAGCTGTTTTTT. This codes for CASSASDRALNTGELFF.